This T cell receptor beta chain originates from a study of cytomegalovirus exposure and HLA in healthy donors. Study-wide results and caveats: Upon later analysis, TCR association rates were observed to vary by HLA locus, being highest for DRB1 and lowest for HLA-C. Some segments of the V type, notably TRBV6-2 and TRBV6-3, were excluded as indistinguishable. Accurate predictions that matched the HLA-A and HLA-B alleles of most subjects were reportedly made from TCR beta sequences.

PCR used 60 Vbeta primers and 13 Jbeta primers. The repertoire was sequenced with immunoSEQ multiplex PCR; TCRdb's copy has only in-frame clones and lacks some. The sample lists some 150,000 clones, over 60% occurring once. In the case of this clone: Its antigen is as yet unknown.

Germline CDR1 reads SGDLS; CDR2 reads YYNGEE. The germline V and J ends were trimmed by 4 bases and 0 bases, with 14 bases remaining between them. The length of the CDR3 is 16 residues. Sample: PBMCs. The receptor's source is a woman aged 25 to 39 in good health and CMV-seronegative. The chain joins TRBV9 to TRBJ1-3; unclear D gene. The CDR3 is CASSPQTPYSGNTIYF. The CDR3 DNA reads as TGTGCCAGCAGCCCCCAGACTCCGTACTCTGGAAACACCATATATTTT.